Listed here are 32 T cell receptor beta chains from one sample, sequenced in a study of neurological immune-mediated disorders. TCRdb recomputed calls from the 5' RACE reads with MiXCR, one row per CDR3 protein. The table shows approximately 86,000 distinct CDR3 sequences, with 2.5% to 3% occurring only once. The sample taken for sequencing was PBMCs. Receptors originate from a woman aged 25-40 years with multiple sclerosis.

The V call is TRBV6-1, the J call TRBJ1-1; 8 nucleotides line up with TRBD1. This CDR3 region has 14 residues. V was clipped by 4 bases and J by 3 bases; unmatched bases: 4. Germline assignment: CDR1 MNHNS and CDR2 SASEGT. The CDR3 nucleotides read TGTGCCAGCAGTGTGACAGGGGTTGACACTGAAGCTTTCTTT. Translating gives CASSVTGVDTEAFF.

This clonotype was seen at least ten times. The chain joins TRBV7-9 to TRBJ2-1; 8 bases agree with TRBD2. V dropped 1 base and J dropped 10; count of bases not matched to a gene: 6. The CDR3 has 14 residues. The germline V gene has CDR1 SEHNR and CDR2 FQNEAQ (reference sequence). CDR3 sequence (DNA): TGTGCCAGCAGCTTAGGAGCGGGAGTGGGAGAGCAGTTCTTC. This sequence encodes CASSLGAGVGEQFF.

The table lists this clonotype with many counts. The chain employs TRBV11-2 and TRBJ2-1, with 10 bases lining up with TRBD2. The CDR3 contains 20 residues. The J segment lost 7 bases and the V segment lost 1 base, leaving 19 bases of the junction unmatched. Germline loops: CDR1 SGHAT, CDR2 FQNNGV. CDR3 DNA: TGTGCCAGCAGCTTAGTGTGGCCGGACAGCGGGAGGGGCTTTCTAAATGAGCAGTTCTTC. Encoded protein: CASSLVWPDSGRGFLNEQFF.

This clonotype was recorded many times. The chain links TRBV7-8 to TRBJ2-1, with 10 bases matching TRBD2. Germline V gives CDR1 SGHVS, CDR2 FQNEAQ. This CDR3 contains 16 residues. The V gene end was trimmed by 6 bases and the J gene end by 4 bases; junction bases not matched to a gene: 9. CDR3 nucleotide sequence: TGTGCCAGCAGAAAGGCCAGGACTAGCGGTTACAATGAGCAGTTCTTC. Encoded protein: CASRKARTSGYNEQFF. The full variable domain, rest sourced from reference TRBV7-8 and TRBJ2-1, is GAGVSQSPRYKVAKRGQDVALRCDPISGHVSLFWYQQALGQGPEFLTYFQNEAQLDKSGLPSDRFFAERPEGSVSTLKIQRTQQEDSAVYLCASRKARTSGYNEQFFGPGTRLTVL.

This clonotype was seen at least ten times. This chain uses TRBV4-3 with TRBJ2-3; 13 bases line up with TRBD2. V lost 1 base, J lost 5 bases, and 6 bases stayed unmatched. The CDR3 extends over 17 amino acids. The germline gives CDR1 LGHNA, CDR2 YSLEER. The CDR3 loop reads CASSQVRTSGSVDTQYF. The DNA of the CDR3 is TGCGCCAGCAGCCAAGTTAGGACTAGCGGGAGCGTAGATACGCAGTATTTT.

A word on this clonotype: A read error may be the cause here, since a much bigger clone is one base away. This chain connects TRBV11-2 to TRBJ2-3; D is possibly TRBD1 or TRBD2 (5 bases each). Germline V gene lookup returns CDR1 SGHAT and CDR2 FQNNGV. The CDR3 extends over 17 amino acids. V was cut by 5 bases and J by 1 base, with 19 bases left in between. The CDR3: CASSHTVGVGGTDTQYF. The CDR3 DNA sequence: TGTGCCAGCAGCCACACGGTGGGGGTCGGAGGCACAGATACGCAGTATTTT.

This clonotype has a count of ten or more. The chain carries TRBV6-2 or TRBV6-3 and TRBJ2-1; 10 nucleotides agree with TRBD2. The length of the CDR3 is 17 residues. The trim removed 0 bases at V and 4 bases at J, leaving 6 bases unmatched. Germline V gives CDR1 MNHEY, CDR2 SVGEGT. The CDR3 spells CASSYSPLAGIYNEQFF. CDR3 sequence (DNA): TGTGCCAGCAGTTACTCCCCACTAGCGGGGATATACAATGAGCAGTTCTTC.

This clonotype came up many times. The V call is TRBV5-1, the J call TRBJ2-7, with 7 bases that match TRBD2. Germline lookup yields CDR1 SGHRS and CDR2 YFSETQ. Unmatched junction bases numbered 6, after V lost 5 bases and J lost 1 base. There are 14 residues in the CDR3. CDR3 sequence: CASSSQRGSYEQYF. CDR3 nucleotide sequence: TGCGCCAGCAGTTCCCAGCGGGGTTCCTACGAGCAGTACTTC.

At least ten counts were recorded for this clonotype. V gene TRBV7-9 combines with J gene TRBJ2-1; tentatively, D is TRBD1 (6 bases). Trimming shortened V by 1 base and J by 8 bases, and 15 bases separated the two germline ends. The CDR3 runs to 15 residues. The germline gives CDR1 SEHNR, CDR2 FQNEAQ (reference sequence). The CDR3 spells CASSLDAGVEHEQFF. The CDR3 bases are TGTGCCAGCAGCTTAGATGCAGGGGTTGAGCATGAGCAGTTCTTC.

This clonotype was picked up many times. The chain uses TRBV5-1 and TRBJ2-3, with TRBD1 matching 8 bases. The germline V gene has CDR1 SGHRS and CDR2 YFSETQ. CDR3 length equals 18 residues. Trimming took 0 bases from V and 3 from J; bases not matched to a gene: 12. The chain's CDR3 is CASSLASRTGTATDTQYF. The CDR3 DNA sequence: TGCGCCAGCAGCTTGGCCTCTCGGACAGGGACGGCGACAGATACGCAGTATTTT.

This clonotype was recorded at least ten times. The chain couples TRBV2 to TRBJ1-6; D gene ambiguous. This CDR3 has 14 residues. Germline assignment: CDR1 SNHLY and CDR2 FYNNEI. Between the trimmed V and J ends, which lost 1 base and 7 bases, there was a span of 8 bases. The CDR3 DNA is TGTGCCAGCAGTGAAGTTCGGATCAATTCACCCCTCCACTTT. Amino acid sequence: CASSEVRINSPLHF.

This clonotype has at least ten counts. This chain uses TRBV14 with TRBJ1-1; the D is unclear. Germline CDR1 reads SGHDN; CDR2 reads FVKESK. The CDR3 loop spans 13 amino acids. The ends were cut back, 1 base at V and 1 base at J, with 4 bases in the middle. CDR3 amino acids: CASSQVANTEAFF. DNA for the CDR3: TGTGCCAGCAGCCAAGTGGCGAACACTGAAGCTTTCTTT. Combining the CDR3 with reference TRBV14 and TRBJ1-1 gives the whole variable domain EAGVTQFPSHSVIEKGQTVTLRCDPISGHDNLYWYRRVMGKEIKFLLHFVKESKQDESGMPNNRFLAERTGGTYSTLKVQPAELEDSGVYFCASSQVANTEAFFGQGTRLTVV.

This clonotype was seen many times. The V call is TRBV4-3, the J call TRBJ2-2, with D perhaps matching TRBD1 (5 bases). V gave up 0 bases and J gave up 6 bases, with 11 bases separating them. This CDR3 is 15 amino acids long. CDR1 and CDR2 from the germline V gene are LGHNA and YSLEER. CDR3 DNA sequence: TGCGCCAGCAGCCAAGATCGAGCAGGGCCCGGGGAGCTGTTTTTT. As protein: CASSQDRAGPGELFF.

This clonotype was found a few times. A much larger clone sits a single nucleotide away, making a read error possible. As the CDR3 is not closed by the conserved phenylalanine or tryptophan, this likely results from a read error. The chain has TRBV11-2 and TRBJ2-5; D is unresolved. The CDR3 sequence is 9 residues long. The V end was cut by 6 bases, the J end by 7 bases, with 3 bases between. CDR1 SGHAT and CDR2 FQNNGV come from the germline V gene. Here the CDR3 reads CASRGTQYC. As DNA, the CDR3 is TGTGCCAGCAGGGGGACCCAGTACTGC.

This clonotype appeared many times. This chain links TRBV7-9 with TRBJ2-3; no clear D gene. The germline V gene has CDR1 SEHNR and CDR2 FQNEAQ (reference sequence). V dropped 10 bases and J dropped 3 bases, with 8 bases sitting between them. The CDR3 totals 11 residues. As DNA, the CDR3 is TGTGCCAACTACGGTACAGATACGCAGTATTTT. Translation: CANYGTDTQYF.

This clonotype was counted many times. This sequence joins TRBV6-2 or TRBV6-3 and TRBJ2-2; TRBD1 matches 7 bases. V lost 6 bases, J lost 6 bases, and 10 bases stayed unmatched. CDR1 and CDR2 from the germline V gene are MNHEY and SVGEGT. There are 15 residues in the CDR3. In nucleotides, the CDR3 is TGTGCCAGCAGGGACAAGGGGGCGCTTGCCGGGGAGCTGTTTTTT. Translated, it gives CASRDKGALAGELFF.

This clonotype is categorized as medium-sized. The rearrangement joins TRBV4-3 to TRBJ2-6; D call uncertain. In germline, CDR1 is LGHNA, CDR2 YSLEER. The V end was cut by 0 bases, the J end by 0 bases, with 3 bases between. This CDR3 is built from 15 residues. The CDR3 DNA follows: TGCGCCAGCAGCCAAGAATTCTCTGGGGCCAACGTCCTGACTTTC. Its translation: CASSQEFSGANVLTF.

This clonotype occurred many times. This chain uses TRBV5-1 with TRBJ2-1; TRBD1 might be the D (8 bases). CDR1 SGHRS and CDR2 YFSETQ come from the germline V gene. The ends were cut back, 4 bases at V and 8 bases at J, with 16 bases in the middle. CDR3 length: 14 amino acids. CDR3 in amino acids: CASSALTGGDEQFF. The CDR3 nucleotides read TGCGCCAGCAGCGCCCTCACAGGGGGGGATGAGCAGTTCTTC. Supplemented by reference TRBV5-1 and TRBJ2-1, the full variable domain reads KAGVTQTPRYLIKTRGQQVTLSCSPISGHRSVSWYQQTPGQGLQFLFEYFSETQRNKGNFPGRFSGRQFSNSRSEMNVSTLELGDSALYLCASSALTGGDEQFFGPGTRLTVL.

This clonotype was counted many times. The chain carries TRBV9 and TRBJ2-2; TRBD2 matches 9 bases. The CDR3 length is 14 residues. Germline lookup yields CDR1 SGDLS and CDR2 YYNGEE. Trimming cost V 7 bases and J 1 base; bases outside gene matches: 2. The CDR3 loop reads CASEAGGNTGELFF. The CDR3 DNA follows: TGTGCCAGCGAAGCGGGAGGGAACACCGGGGAGCTGTTTTTT.

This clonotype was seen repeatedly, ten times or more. CDR3 DNA sequence: TGTGCCAGCAGCCAAGAGTGGAGGAGTAACACTGAAGCTTTCTTT. This translates into CASSQEWRSNTEAFF. The V call is TRBV3-1, the J call TRBJ1-1; the D is unclear. The CDR3 is 15 residues long. In germline, CDR1 is LGHDT, CDR2 YNNKEL (reference sequence). V gave up 0 bases and J gave up 2 bases, with 10 bases separating them.

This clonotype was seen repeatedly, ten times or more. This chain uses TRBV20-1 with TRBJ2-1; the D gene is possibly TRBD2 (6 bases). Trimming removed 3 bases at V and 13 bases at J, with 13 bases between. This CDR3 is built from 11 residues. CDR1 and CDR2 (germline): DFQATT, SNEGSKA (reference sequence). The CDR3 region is CSARADYLQFF. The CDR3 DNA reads TGCAGTGCTAGGGCGGACTACCTCCAGTTCTTC.

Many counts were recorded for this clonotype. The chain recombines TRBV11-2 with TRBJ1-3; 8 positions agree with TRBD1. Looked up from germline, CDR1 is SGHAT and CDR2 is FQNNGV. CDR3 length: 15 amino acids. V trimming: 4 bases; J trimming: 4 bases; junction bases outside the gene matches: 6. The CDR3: CASSWDRLEGNTIYF. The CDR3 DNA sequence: TGTGCCAGCAGCTGGGACAGGCTGGAAGGAAACACCATATATTTT.

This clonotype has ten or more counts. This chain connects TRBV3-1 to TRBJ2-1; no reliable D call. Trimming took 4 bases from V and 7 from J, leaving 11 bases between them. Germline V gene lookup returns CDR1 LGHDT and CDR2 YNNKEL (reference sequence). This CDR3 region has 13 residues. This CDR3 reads CASSLGWRNEQFF. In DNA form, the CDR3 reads TGTGCCAGCAGCCTCGGGTGGCGGAATGAGCAGTTCTTC.

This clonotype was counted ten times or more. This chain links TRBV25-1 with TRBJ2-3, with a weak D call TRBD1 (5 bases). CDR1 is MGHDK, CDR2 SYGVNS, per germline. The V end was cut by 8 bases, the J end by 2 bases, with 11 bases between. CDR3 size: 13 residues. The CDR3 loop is CASGAVNTDTQYF. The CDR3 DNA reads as TGTGCCAGCGGGGCCGTAAACACAGATACGCAGTATTTT.

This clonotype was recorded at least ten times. CDR3 in amino acids: CASSDRGLTGELFF. The DNA for the CDR3 is TGTGCCAGCAGCGACAGGGGGCTGACCGGGGAGCTGTTTTTT. This chain joins TRBV7-2 and TRBJ2-2; 10 bases fit TRBD1. This CDR3 is built from 14 residues. V gave up 5 bases and J gave up 5 bases; unmatched junction bases: 2. Germline values: CDR1 SGHTA, CDR2 FQGNSA.

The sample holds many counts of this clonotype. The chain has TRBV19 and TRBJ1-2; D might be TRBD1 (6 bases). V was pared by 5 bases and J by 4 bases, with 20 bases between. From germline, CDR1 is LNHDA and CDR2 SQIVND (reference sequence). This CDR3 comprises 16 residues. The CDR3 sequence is CASSSRQAFGAYGYTF. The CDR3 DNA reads TGTGCCAGTAGTTCCCGACAGGCGTTTGGCGCCTATGGCTACACCTTC. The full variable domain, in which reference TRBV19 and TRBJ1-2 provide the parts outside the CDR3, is DGGITQSPKYLFRKEGQNVTLSCEQNLNHDAMYWYRQDPGQGLRLIYYSQIVNDFQKGDIAEGYSVSREKKESFPLTVTSAQKNPTAFYLCASSSRQAFGAYGYTFGSGTRLTVV.

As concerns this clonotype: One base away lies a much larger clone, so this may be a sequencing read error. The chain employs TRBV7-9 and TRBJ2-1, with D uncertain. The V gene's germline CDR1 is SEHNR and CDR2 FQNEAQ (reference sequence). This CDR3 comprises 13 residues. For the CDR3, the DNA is TGTGCCAGCAGCTTAAACCCAGACAATGCGCAGTTCTTC. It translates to CASSLNPDNAQFF.

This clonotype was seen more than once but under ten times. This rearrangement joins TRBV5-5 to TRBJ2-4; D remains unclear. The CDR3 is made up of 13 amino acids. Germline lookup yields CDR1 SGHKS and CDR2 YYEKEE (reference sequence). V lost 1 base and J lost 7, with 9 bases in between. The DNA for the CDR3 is TGTGCCAGCAGCTTGCCAGGCCTGAACATTCAGTACTTC. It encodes CASSLPGLNIQYF.

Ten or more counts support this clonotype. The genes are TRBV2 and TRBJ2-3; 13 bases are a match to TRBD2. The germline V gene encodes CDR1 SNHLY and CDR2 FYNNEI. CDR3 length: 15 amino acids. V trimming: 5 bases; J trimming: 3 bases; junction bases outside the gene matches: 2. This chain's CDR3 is CASSRTSGSTDTQYF. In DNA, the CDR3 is TGTGCCAGCAGTCGGACTAGCGGGAGTACAGATACGCAGTATTTT.

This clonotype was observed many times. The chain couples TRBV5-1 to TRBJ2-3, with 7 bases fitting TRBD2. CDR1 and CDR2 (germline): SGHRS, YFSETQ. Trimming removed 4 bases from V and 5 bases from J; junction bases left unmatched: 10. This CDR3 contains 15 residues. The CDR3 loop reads CASSPDGRAIDTQYF. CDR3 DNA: TGCGCCAGCAGCCCCGATGGGAGGGCCATAGATACGCAGTATTTT.

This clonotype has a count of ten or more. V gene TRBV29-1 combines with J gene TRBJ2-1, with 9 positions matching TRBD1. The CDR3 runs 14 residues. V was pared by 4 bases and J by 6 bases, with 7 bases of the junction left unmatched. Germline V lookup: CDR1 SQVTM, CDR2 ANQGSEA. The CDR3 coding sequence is TGCAGCGTTGGATACAGGGGGCCGGTCAATGAGCAGTTCTTC. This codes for CSVGYRGPVNEQFF.

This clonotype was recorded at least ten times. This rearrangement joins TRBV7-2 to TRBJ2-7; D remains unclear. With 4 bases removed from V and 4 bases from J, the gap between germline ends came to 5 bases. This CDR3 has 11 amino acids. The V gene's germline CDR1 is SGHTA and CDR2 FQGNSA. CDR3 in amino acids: CASSSEYEQYF. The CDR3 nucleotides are TGTGCCAGCAGCTCCGAGTACGAGCAGTACTTC.